The following is a T cell receptor (beta chain) sequence with its context. With a much larger clone just one base away, this may be a read error. First-strand cDNA used TRAV- and TRBV-specific primers, covering alpha and beta chains. TCRs underwent 20 PCR cycles of amplification with a constant-region primer and V-primer adapter. TCRdb re-derived calls from the reads in MiXCR, one entry per CDR3 protein. This sample has about 58,000 distinct CDR3 sequences, with 20% to 25% found just once. V lost 7 bases to trimming and J lost 10 bases; unmatched junction nucleotides: 6. This CDR3 is 12 amino acids long. The V gene's germline CDR1 is SEHNR and CDR2 FQNEAQ (reference sequence). This sample was taken from a study of low-dose radiotherapy and immunotherapy resistance in tumors. Study background: Cohort 1 was treated with 0.5 Gy per fraction at 2-week intervals, amounting to 6.5 Gy overall. A dose of 300 mg of oral aspirin was taken by patients daily for four cycles from cycle 1 day 1. Participants in Cohort 2 were given 1 Gy per fraction every two weeks, for 13 Gy over 26 weeks.

This sample's time point: after trial treatment. The treatment was: LDRT plus nivolumab, ipilimumab, low-dose cyclophosphamide and aspirin (RACIN trial). The chain recombines TRBV7-9 with TRBJ2-1; 8 positions agree with TRBD1. Sample: PBMCs, taken after low-dose radiotherapy plus immunotherapy. This TCR was recovered from a male donor with prostate cancer. The CDR3 DNA reads TGTGCCAGCAACGGACAGGGCTACGAGCAGTTCTTC. It specifies CASNGQGYEQFF.